This T cell receptor beta chain is from a study of T cells in Graves' hyperthyroidism and ophthalmopathy. Findings of the study overall: Also found in blood were most expanded thyroid clonotypes above 0.001.

Source material for PBMCs was about 10 ml fresh peripheral blood. This clonotype was observed many times. Its antigen is unidentified. CDR1 and CDR2 (germline): SGHTA, FQGTGA. The CDR3 is 14 residues long. V trimming: 1 base; J trimming: 5 bases; junction bases outside the gene matches: 1. Amplification targeted TCR beta CDR3 regions from RNA transcripts. RT-PCR in the first round (using the HTBI primer set) targeted the TCR CDR3. TCRdb recomputed calls from the multiplex PCR reads with MiXCR, one row per CDR3 protein. The table shows some 250,000 distinct CDR3 sequences, with about 15% occurring only once.

The V call is TRBV7-3, the J call TRBJ2-3, with TRBD2 identical over 9 bases. The clonotype was recovered from a woman in her forties or fifties with Graves' hyperthyroidism that later progressed to Graves' ophthalmopathy. Input material: blood. For the CDR3, the DNA is TGTGCCAGCAGCTTAAAAGCGGGAGGAGATACGCAGTATTTT. Its protein product is CASSLKAGGDTQYF.